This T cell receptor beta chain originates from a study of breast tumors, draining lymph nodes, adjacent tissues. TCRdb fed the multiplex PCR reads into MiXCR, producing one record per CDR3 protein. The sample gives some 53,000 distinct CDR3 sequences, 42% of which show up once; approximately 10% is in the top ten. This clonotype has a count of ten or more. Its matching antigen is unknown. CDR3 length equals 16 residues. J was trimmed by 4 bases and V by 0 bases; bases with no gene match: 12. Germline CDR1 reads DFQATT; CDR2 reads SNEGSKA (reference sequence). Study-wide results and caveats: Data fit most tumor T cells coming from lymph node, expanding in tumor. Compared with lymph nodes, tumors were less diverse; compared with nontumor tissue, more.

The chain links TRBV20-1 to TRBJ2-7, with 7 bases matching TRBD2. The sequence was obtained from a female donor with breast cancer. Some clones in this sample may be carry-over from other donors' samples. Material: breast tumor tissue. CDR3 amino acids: CSARDPGGGSSYEQYF. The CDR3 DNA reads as TGCAGTGCTAGAGATCCAGGCGGGGGTTCTTCGTACGAGCAGTACTTC.